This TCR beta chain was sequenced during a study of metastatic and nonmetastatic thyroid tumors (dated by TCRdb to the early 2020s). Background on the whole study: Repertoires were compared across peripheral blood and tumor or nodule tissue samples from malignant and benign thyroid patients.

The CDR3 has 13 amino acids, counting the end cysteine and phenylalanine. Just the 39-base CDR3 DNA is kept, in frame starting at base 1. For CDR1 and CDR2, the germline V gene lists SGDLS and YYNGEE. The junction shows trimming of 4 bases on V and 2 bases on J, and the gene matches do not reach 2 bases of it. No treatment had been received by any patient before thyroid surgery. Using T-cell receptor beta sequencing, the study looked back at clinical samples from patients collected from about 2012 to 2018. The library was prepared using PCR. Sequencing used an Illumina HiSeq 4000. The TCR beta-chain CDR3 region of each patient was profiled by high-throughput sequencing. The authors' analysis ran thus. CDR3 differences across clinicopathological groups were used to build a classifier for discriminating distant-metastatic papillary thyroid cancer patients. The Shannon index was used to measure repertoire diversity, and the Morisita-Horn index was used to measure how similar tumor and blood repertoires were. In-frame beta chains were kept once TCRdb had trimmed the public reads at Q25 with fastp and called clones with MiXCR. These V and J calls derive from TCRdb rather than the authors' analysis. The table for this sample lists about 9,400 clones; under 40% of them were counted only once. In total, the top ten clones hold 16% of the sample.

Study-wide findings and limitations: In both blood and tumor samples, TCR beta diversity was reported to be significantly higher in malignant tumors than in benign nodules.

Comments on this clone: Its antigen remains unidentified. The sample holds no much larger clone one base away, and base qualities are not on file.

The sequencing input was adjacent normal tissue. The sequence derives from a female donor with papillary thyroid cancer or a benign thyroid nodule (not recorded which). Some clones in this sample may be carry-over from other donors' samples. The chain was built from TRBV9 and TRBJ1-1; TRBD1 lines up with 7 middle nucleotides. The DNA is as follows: TGTGCCAGCAGCCAGGGGGTCAACACTGAAGCTTTCTTT. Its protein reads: CASSQGVNTEAFF.